Sequencing of this T cell receptor (beta chain) was carried out in a study of beta chain features in type 1 diabetes. Notes on the study in general: TCRB CDR3s from Type 1 diabetes patients were moderately but significantly shorter in all four CD4+ subsets. VDJ junctions in type 1 diabetes patients carried more deletions and fewer insertions. Although PCR might favor shorter templates, it would do so equally in patients and controls.

Via the markers CD45RO/CCR7/CD25/CD127/CD95/CD27, stem cell-like memory, regulatory, central memory and naive CD4+ cells were sorted. Notes on this clone: Antigen unknown.

Reverse transcribing all isolated RNA meant expressed TCRB transcripts were sequenced. Assay: immunoSEQ multiplex PCR; the TCRdb copy retains only in-frame clones and omits some. The sample includes 600,000 to 700,000 clones, roughly 12% of them seen just once. V was clipped by 3 bases and J by 5 bases, with 10 bases between them. Germline lookup yields CDR1 KGHSH and CDR2 LQKENI. The CDR3 spans 14 residues. The chain employs TRBV18 and TRBJ1-4; tentative D call: TRBD1 (6 bases). What was sequenced was naive CD4+ T cells from blood. This sequence was found in a man younger than 40 with type 1 diabetes. As DNA, the CDR3 is TGTGCCAGCTCACCGGACAGAGCAAATGAAAAACTGTTTTTT. This gives the protein CASSPDRANEKLFF.